This T cell receptor beta chain came from a study of regulatory T cells in long-lasting Graves disease (dated by TCRdb to the early 2020s). Background for the entire study: Newly diagnosed Graves' disease patients had taken antithyroid drugs for less than 3 months. The study was conducted in China and was registered as a clinical trial. Patients with persistent Graves' disease were compared with patients with newly diagnosed Graves' disease using TCR sequencing and RNA sequencing of peripheral blood. A total of 33 samples were covered by TCR sequencing, comprising some 13 persistent and some 20 newly diagnosed Graves' disease patients. Broader findings and caveats from the paper: Only the TCR beta chain was sequenced and analyzed. As a limitation, the authors acknowledged that the small sample size may reduce accuracy. Compared with newly diagnosed patients, persistent Graves' disease patients had lower TCR Shannon entropy and fewer highly expanded clones, which suggests clonal expansion. Persistent patients shared more public clonotypes among themselves (roughly 2,700) than newly diagnosed patients did (approximately 970). The study examined only peripheral blood because the primary lesion, thyroid tissue, could not be accessed.

For this clonotype: Its antigen is not yet known. Base qualities are not provided; no much larger clone lies one nucleotide away.

The method was multiplex PCR. The sequencing machine was an Illumina HiSeq 4000. iRepertoire HTBI primers and Arm-PCR amplification of CDR3 regions were used to construct TCR beta libraries. Gel purification was performed on PCR products prior to sequencing. As for the original processing: A total of fewer than 70 TRBV and 14 TRBJ segments were identified across samples and were used for gene usage analysis of CDR3 amino acid clonotypes. COPE and FqMerger were used to merge the filtered high-quality paired reads into contigs. BLAST was used to align contigs to the IMGT TRBV, TRBD and TRBJ reference genes, and CDR3 was defined following IMGT. Any clonotype with a frequency above 0.1% was counted as a highly expanded clone. Shannon entropy was used to measure repertoire diversity, and the Gini coefficient was used to measure V-J evenness. Clonotypes shared by more than one individual were considered public. Using fastp at Q25 and MiXCR, TCRdb reprocessed the public reads and kept productive beta chains. Each CDR3 protein gets just one entry, which takes the most common genes and DNA from the rows behind it. The V and J calls were determined by TCRdb, not by the authors. This sample lists about 620,000 distinct CDR3 sequences; about 16% were detected once. In total, the top ten clones hold more than 15% of the sample.

The meaning of the sample's time point label: newly diagnosed GD, antithyroid drugs for less than 3 months. For both TCR sequencing and RNA sequencing, RNA was extracted from PBMCs in TRIzol. The diagnosis of Graves' disease followed American Thyroid Association guidelines. Patients were recruited from an endocrinology department in Xi'an, China. From each patient, 7.5 to 10 milliliters of peripheral blood was collected into an EDTA anticoagulant tube. PBMCs were isolated by Ficoll Paque Plus density gradient separation without further T cell sorting. RNA quality was checked with an Agilent 2100 Bioanalyzer and agarose gel, and concentration with a NanoDrop 2000. The same data also contributed to another study, on T cells in Graves' hyperthyroidism and ophthalmopathy. As the second study states: Stable Graves' hyperthyroidism was defined as the absence of progression to ophthalmopathy over 18 months of follow-up. Hyperthyroidism patients were aged 18 to 65 years and newly diagnosed, with disease duration of less than 2 months. Patients with uncontrolled infections, other autoimmune diseases, pregnancy or lactation were excluded. Diagnoses were based on clinical symptoms, serum thyroxine and TRAb, thyroid ultrasound and orbital computed tomography. The first round of RT-PCR for the TCR CDR3 was performed with the HTBI primer set and the Qiagen OneStep RT-PCR kit. Blood samples also contained most of the expanded thyroid clonotypes (frequency above 0.001), which suggests that blood repertoires may reflect thyroid immune responses. Ophthalmopathy was separated from stable hyperthyroidism by a 13 V-J signature model, with 85% to 90% sensitivity and approximately 81% specificity obtained in cross-validation and 80%/75% obtained in testing. In validation, progression to ophthalmopathy was predicted by the model with almost 71% sensitivity and 72.22% specificity, a median of 6.5 months before onset. A discovery cohort of approximately 100 patients, fewer than 50 with Graves' ophthalmopathy and about 60 with stable Graves' hyperthyroidism, was used to find distinguishing TCR V-J signatures. Prospective prediction of ophthalmopathy was tested in an independent validation cohort of 18 to 20 hyperthyroidism patients and some 17 patients who later progressed to ophthalmopathy. The 100 or so discovery patients were randomly divided into training and test sets at a 7:3 ratio. In six Graves' hyperthyroidism patients, the study also compared T-cell repertoires from thyroid tissue with T-cell repertoires from blood. After blood sampling, hyperthyroidism patients were treated with methimazole at a starting dose of 30 mg daily, and ophthalmopathy patients were treated with high-dose intravenous methylprednisolone. The libraries were constructed in a second round of multiplex PCR and then size-selected and purified. Sequencing of the libraries was done on an Illumina HiSeq2000 using paired-end 100 bp reads. SOAPnuke was used to process the raw data, throwing out any read that contained adapters or uncalled bases, had a mean Phred below 15, or lacked an exact constant-primer or identifier match. COPE v1.2.5 was used to merge high-quality paired reads, and clonotypes were defined as unique nucleotide sequences. Clonotypes were aligned to IMGT TRBV, TRBD and TRBJ reference segments using MiTCR v1.1. The analysis included only V-J combinations with a frequency above 0.0001, which together covered around 99% of the repertoires. A TCS score was defined as the ratio of F50 (clonal expansion) to E x V (chaos), with BLOSUM62-based TCRdist applied between CDR3 peptides within each V-J. Welch's t-statistics and random forest reduced around 510 V-J features to 10 to 15, which were used in a naive Bayes classifier (R e1071). Sample size was not statistically predetermined, and blinding of investigators to group allocation was not performed. The paper describes TCR Vbeta CDR3 sequencing of 130 to 150 peripheral blood samples, made up of roughly 45 ophthalmopathy patients, approximately 73 hyperthyroidism patients and roughly 17 progressor patients.

Specimen: peripheral blood mononuclear cells (PBMCs), collected at new diagnosis, from a patient treated with antithyroid drugs. The source of this sequence is a woman between 25 and 40 years old with Graves disease. Donor details come from another sample of the same person, matched by shared clones.

The DNA sequence is given as TGCAGCGTCCCCTCGTGGGTCCTGAACACTGAAGCTTTCTTT. Translated, it gives CSVPSWVLNTEAFF. The rearrangement combines TRBV29-1 with TRBJ1-1; no D segment can be confidently identified. CDR1 and CDR2, per the germline V gene, are SQVTM and ANQGSEA. Counted from cysteine to phenylalanine, this CDR3 has 14 amino acids. Only the CDR3 DNA stays, 42 bases, in frame from base 1. V loses 6 bases, J loses 0 bases, and the germline ends lie 14 bases apart.